One and the same sample provided the 20 T cell receptor beta chains below, sequenced in a study of T cells in Graves' hyperthyroidism and ophthalmopathy. What was amplified from RNA transcripts were TCR beta CDR3 regions. The HTBI set primed first-round TCR CDR3 RT-PCR. TCRdb reprocessed the multiplex PCR reads via MiXCR and lists one record per CDR3 protein. Of about 510,000 distinct CDR3 sequences in the sample, around 15% are singletons; the top ten hold around 13%. The sequenced material came from blood. All receptors derive from a woman aged 40 to 50 with Graves' hyperthyroidism.

This clonotype turned up a few times. The chain employs TRBV18 and TRBJ2-5, with D maybe TRBD1 (6 bases). Trimming shortened V by 4 bases and J by 2 bases, and 11 bases separated the two germline ends. The CDR3 has 14 residues. Looked up from germline, CDR1 is KGHSH and CDR2 is LQKENI. CDR3 protein: CASSQSDRQETQYF. The CDR3 DNA sequence: TGTGCCAGCTCACAGTCGGACAGACAAGAGACCCAGTACTTC.

The gene calls are TRBV6-5 and TRBJ2-3, with D possibly matching TRBD1 (7 bases). The V end lost 2 bases, the J end lost 2 bases, and 14 bases lay between the germline ends. The germline gives CDR1 MNHEY, CDR2 SVGAGI. The CDR3 sequence is 16 residues long. The CDR3 here is CASSYTTGTFTDTQYF. The CDR3 region has the DNA TGTGCCAGCAGTTACACGACAGGGACTTTCACAGATACGCAGTATTTT.

V gene TRBV25-1 combines with J gene TRBJ2-3; no clear D gene. Germline assignment: CDR1 MGHDK and CDR2 SYGVNS. The length of the CDR3 is 18 residues. Trimming left V 9 bases short and J 0 bases short, with 25 bases between. The CDR3 reads CARIRTNFGATSTDTQYF. The CDR3 coding sequence is TGTGCCAGGATTAGGACCAACTTCGGCGCAACTAGCACAGATACGCAGTATTTT.

As concerns this clonotype: This could be a read error, since a much larger clone is one nucleotide away. The chain carries TRBV28 and TRBJ1-4, with 9 nucleotides matching TRBD1. The CDR3 extends over 15 amino acids. CDR1 and CDR2 from the germline V gene are MDHEN and SYDVKM. The ends lost 6 bases at V and 7 bases at J; junction bases unmatched: 9. The DNA of the CDR3 is TGTGCCAGCAGACGCCCGGGACAGGGTAGTGAAAAACTGTTTTTT. Translating it yields CASRRPGQGSEKLFF.

This clonotype was observed a handful of times. The rearrangement joins TRBV3-1 to TRBJ2-3; D is undetermined. Between the trimmed V and J ends, which lost 1 base and 10 bases, there was a span of 12 bases. This CDR3 has 13 residues. The V gene's germline CDR1 is LGHDT and CDR2 YNNKEL (reference sequence). In nucleotides, the CDR3 is TGTGCCAGCAGCCAAGCGTATAAGAGTGCGCAGTATTTT. Protein: CASSQAYKSAQYF.

This clonotype was observed at least ten times. The chain links TRBV24-1 to TRBJ2-3; TRBD1 matches at 11 bases. The CDR3 sequence is 17 residues long. CDR1 and CDR2 (germline): KGHDR, SFDVKD. Unmatched junction bases numbered 8, after V lost 3 bases and J lost 4 bases. CDR3 residues: CATSDQDRGRGADTQYF. The CDR3 region has the DNA TGTGCCACCAGTGATCAGGACAGGGGGCGAGGCGCAGATACGCAGTATTTT.

There are many counts of this clonotype. The chain has TRBV7-8 and TRBJ1-6; TRBD1 matches 8 bases. The CDR3 runs 14 residues. Trimming removed 6 bases from V and 9 bases from J; junction bases left unmatched: 7. CDR1 is SGHVS and CDR2 is FQNEAQ in the germline V gene. CDR3 in amino acids: CASSSDRGVSPLHF. In DNA, the CDR3 is TGTGCCAGCAGTTCCGACAGGGGCGTTTCACCCCTCCACTTT.

This clonotype has a handful of counts. V gene TRBV7-9 combines with J gene TRBJ2-7; TRBD1 aligns across 8 bases. The V segment lost 5 bases and the J segment 3 bases; nucleotides outside the gene matches: 15. Germline V gene lookup returns CDR1 SEHNR and CDR2 FQNEAQ (reference sequence). This CDR3 comprises 17 residues. The CDR3 region has the DNA TGTGCCAGCAGCCTACCTGACAACGGGACAGGAAGCTACGAGCAGTACTTC. It encodes CASSLPDNGTGSYEQYF.

In this sample, this clonotype turned up many times. This rearrangement joins TRBV5-4 to TRBJ2-7, with TRBD2 matching 7 bases. Per germline, CDR1 SGHNT and CDR2 YYREEE (reference sequence). With 0 bases clipped from V and 5 bases from J, the junction kept 8 bases outside the gene matches. This CDR3 comprises 15 residues. CDR3 region: CASSLAKRTRDEQYF. CDR3 nucleotide sequence: TGTGCCAGCAGCTTGGCCAAGAGGACTAGAGACGAGCAGTACTTC.

This clonotype was seen many times. The chain employs TRBV28 and TRBJ1-5, with D maybe TRBD1 (5 bases). Germline V gene sequence: CDR1 MDHEN, CDR2 SYDVKM. V was clipped by 8 bases and J by 1 base, with 12 bases between them. This CDR3 contains 14 residues. The CDR3 DNA follows: TGTGCCAGCTTTGCAGGGCTAAGCAATCAGCCCCAGCATTTT. This translates into CASFAGLSNQPQHF.

V gene TRBV10-2 combines with J gene TRBJ2-7; no reliable D call. CDR1 is WSHSY and CDR2 is SAAADI in the germline V gene. The CDR3 length is 15 residues. V was trimmed by 8 bases and J by 3 bases, leaving 20 bases between them. The chain's CDR3 is CASSPSRDSFYEQYF. In DNA form, the CDR3 reads TGCGCCAGCTCCCCGAGTAGAGATTCATTCTACGAGCAGTACTTC.

The table lists this clonotype with a few counts. The rearrangement links TRBV29-1 to TRBJ2-2, with 7 bases matching TRBD1. V shed 6 bases and J 0 bases; nucleotides not matched to a gene: 7. Germline-derived CDR1 and CDR2 are SQVTM and ANQGSEA. The CDR3 totals 15 residues. CDR3 coding DNA: TGCAGCGTGCAAGCCGGGACAGCGAACACCGGGGAGCTGTTTTTT. Protein: CSVQAGTANTGELFF.

This clonotype was detected a few times. This rearrangement joins TRBV5-1 to TRBJ2-1; D tentatively fits TRBD1 or TRBD2 (5 bases each). Trimming stripped 4 bases from V and 0 bases from J, with 14 bases between. Germline values: CDR1 SGHRS, CDR2 YFSETQ. This CDR3 region has 16 residues. The chain's CDR3 is CASSPEGPSSYNEQFF. CDR3 coding DNA: TGCGCCAGCAGCCCCGAGGGGCCGTCCTCCTACAATGAGCAGTTCTTC.

The V call is TRBV10-3, the J call TRBJ2-7; 11 nucleotides agree with TRBD2. Trimming removed 0 bases from V and 2 bases from J; junction bases left unmatched: 6. Germline loops: CDR1 ENHRY, CDR2 SYGVKD. The CDR3 is 17 amino acids. CDR3 protein: CAISESPELAGAYEQYF. The CDR3 DNA reads TGTGCCATCAGTGAGTCACCTGAACTAGCGGGAGCCTACGAGCAGTACTTC.

This clonotype was recorded many times. This sequence joins TRBV28 and TRBJ1-6; TRBD1 aligns across 7 bases. Germline lookup yields CDR1 MDHEN and CDR2 SYDVKM. The CDR3 contains 15 residues. V was pared by 7 bases and J by 8 bases, with 11 bases of the junction left unmatched. The CDR3 nucleotides read TGTGCCAGCAAGCAAACCCGGGACAGTTATTCACCCCTCCACTTT. Its translation: CASKQTRDSYSPLHF.

With respect to this clonotype: One junction end disagrees with the germline gene, perhaps due to a read error. The chain is built from TRBV18 and TRBJ2-1, with no clear D. The CDR3 has 12 residues. CDR1 KGHSH and CDR2 LQKENI come from the germline V gene. DNA of the CDR3: TGTGCCAGCTCACCCCAGAGGAATGAGCGGTTCTTC. This encodes CASSPQRNERFF.

The rearrangement links TRBV5-1 to TRBJ2-7, with 7 nucleotides matching TRBD1. This CDR3 comprises 15 residues. Germline CDR1 reads SGHRS; CDR2 reads YFSETQ. J gave up 3 bases and V 2 bases, and 8 bases lay outside the gene matches. In DNA form, the CDR3 reads TGCGCCAGCAGCTTAACAGGGGCCACACACTACGAGCAGTACTTC. It translates to CASSLTGATHYEQYF. The complete variable domain, with remaining parts taken from reference TRBV5-1 and TRBJ2-7, reads KAGVTQTPRYLIKTRGQQVTLSCSPISGHRSVSWYQQTPGQGLQFLFEYFSETQRNKGNFPGRFSGRQFSNSRSEMNVSTLELGDSALYLCASSLTGATHYEQYFGPGTRLTVT.

At least ten counts were recorded for this clonotype. The chain has TRBV12-3 or TRBV12-4 and TRBJ2-3; 7 positions match TRBD2. The V gene end was trimmed by 7 bases and the J gene end by 2 bases; junction bases not matched to a gene: 9. This CDR3 contains 15 residues. The CDR3 DNA reads as TGTGCCAGCACGCCCGGGAGGATCCTCACAGATACGCAGTATTTT. It yields the protein CASTPGRILTDTQYF.

In this sample, this clonotype turned up a few times. The chain employs TRBV19 and TRBJ2-7, with 10 bases matching TRBD1. The length of the CDR3 is 14 residues. With 2 bases clipped from V and 3 bases from J, the junction kept 1 base outside the gene matches. Per germline, CDR1 LNHDA and CDR2 SQIVND (reference sequence). The CDR3 nucleotides are TGTGCCAGTAGTATACGGGACAGGGGCTACGAGCAGTACTTC. This encodes CASSIRDRGYEQYF. Complete variable domain (other parts from reference TRBV19 and TRBJ2-7): DGGITQSPKYLFRKEGQNVTLSCEQNLNHDAMYWYRQDPGQGLRLIYYSQIVNDFQKGDIAEGYSVSREKKESFPLTVTSAQKNPTAFYLCASSIRDRGYEQYFGPGTRLTVT.

There are many counts of this clonotype. The chain carries TRBV20-1 and TRBJ2-7; no reliable D call. Trimming took 3 bases from V and 7 from J, leaving 19 bases between them. CDR1 DFQATT and CDR2 SNEGSKA come from the germline V gene (reference sequence). The CDR3 has 14 amino acids. CDR3 nucleotide sequence: TGCAGTGCTAGGGAGTTAGATCGGGTTGAGGAGCAGTACTTC. Translation: CSARELDRVEEQYF.